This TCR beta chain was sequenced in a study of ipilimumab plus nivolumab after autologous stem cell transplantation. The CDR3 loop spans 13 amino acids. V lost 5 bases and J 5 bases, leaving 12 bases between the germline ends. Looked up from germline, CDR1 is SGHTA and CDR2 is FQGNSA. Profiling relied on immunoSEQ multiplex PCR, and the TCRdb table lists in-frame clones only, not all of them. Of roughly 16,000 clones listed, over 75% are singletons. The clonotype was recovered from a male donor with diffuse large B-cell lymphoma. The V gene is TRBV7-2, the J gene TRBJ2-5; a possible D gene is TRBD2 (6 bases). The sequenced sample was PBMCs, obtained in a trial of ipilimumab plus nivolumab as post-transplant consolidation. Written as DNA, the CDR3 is TGTGCCAGCAGCCTGGGAGGTCGGGAGACCCAGTACTTC. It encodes CASSLGGRETQYF.